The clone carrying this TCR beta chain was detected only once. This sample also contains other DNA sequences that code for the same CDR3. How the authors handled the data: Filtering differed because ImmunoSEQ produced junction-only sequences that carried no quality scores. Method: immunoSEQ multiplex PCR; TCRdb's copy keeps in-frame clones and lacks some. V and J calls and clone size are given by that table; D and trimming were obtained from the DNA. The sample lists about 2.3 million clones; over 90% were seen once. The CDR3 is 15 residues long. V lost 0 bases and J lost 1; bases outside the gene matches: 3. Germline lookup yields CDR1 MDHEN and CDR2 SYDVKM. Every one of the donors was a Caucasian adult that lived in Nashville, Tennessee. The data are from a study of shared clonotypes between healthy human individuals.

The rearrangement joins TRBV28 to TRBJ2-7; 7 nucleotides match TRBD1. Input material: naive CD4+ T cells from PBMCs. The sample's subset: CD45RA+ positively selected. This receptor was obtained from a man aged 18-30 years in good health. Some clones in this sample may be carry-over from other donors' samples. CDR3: CASSLWGQSSYEQYF. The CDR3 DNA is TGTGCCAGCAGTTTATGGGGACAGTCGTCCTACGAGCAGTACTTC. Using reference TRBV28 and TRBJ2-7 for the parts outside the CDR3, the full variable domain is DVKVTQSSRYLVKRTGEKVFLECVQDMDHENMFWYRQDPGLGLRLIYFSYDVKMKEKGDIPEGYSVSREKKERFSLILESASTNQTSMYLCASSLWGQSSYEQYFGPGTRLTVT.